This section outlines one T cell receptor beta chain sequence together with its context. Its antigen is unidentified. Collection of 9.5 to 10 milliliters of peripheral blood was performed for each donor. Per sample, extraction of total RNA gave at least 5 micrograms in every case. These data belong to a study of blood T cells in healthy people across ages. Study-wide results and limits: In older individuals, TCR beta diversity per million T cells was lower, falling roughly linearly with age.

V shed 1 base and J 4 bases; nucleotides not matched to a gene: 3. This CDR3 is built from 15 residues. The germline CDR1 and CDR2 sequences are LNHDA and SQIVND (reference sequence). For the second PCR, which ran for about 7 to 11 cycles, a sample-barcoded 5' primer and a J-beta primer mix were used. Every cDNA was tagged by a template-switch adaptor with 12 random nucleotides. TCRdb passed the 5' RACE reads through MiXCR, listing each CDR3 protein once. The sample holds around 1,100,000 distinct CDR3 sequences; approximately 38% are singletons and the top ten take under 15%. The V and J genes are TRBV19 and TRBJ2-1; TRBD2 aligns across 8 bases. This clonotype was obtained from a man aged 18 to 35 in good health. The sequenced sample was blood. CDR3 sequence: CASSIASGGYNEQFF. The CDR3 DNA sequence: TGTGCCAGTAGTATAGCCAGCGGGGGTTACAATGAGCAGTTCTTC.